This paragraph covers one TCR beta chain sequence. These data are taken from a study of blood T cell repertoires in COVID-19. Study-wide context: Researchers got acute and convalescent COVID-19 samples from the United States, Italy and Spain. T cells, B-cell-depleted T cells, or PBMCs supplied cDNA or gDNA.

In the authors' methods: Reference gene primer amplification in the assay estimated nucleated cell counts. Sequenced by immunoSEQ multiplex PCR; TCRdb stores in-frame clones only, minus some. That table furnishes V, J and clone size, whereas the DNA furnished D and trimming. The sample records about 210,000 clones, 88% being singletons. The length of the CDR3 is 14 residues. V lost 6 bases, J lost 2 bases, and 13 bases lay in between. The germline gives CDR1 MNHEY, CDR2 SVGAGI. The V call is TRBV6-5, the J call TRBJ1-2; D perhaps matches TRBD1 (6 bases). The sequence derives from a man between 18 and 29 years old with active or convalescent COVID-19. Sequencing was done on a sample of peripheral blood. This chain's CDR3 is CASSNRVVNYGYTF. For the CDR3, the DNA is TGTGCCAGCAGCAACAGGGTCGTGAACTATGGCTACACCTTC.